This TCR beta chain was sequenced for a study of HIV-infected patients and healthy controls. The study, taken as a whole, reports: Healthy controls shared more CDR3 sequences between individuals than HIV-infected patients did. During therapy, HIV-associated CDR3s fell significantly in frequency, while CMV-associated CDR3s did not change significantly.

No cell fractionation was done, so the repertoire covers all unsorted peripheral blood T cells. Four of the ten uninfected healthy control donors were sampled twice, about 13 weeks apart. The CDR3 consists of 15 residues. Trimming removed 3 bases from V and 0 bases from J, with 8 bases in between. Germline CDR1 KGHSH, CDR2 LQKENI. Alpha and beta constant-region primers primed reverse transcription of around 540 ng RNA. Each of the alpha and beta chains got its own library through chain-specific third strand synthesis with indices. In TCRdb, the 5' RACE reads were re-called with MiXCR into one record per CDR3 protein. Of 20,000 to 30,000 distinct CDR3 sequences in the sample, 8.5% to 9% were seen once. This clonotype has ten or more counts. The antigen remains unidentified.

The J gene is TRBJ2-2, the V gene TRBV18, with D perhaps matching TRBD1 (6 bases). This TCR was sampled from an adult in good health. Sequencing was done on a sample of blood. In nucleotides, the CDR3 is TGTGCCAGCTCACCTTGGACAGCGAACACCGGGGAGCTGTTTTTT. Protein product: CASSPWTANTGELFF. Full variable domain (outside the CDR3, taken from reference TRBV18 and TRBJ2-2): NAGVMQNPRHLVRRRGQEARLRCSPMKGHSHVYWYRQLPEEGLKFMVYLQKENIIDESGMPKERFSAEFPKEGPSILRIQQVVRGDSAAYFCASSPWTANTGELFFGEGSRLTVL.